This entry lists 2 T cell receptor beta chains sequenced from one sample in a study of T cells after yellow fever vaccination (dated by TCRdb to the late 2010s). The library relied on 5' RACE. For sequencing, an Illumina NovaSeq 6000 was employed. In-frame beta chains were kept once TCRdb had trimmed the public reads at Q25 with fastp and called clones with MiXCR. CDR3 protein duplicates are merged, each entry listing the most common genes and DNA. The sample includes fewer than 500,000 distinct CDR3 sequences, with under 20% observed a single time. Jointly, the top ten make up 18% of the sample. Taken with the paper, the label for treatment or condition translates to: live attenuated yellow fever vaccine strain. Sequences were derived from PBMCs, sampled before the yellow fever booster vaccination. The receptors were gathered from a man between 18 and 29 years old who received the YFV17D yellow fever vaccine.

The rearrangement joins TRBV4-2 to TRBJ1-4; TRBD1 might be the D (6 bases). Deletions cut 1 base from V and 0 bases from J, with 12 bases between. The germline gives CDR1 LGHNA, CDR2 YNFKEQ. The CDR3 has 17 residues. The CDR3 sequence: CASSQGPGEATNEKLFF. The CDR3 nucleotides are TGTGCCAGCAGCCAAGGTCCAGGGGAAGCAACTAATGAAAAACTGTTTTTT.

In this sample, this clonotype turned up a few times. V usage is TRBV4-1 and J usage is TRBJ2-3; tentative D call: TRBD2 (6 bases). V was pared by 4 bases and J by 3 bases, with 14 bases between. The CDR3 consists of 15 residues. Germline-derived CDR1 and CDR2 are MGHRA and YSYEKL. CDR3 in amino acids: CASSPREVKTDTQYF. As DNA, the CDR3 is TGCGCCAGCAGCCCCAGGGAGGTGAAGACAGATACGCAGTATTTT.